Below, one T cell receptor (beta chain) is given with its context. Its antigen is unidentified. In germline, CDR1 is MNHEY, CDR2 SVGAGI. CDR3 length: 14 amino acids. The ends were cut back, 7 bases at V and 0 bases at J, with 12 bases in the middle. Cells defined as naive were viable CD3+CD4+ or CD3+CD8+ and CCR7+CD45RA+CD45RO-CD95-CD27+CD28+. Method: immunoSEQ multiplex PCR; TCRdb's copy keeps in-frame clones and lacks some. The sample yields tens of thousands of clones, nearly 99% seen once. This record belongs to a study of T cells after posttransplantation cyclophosphamide. Overall study results and limits: Later post-transplant blood repertoires were often dominated by donor CD8+ memory clones. Blood and skin or GI T cell repertoires showed limited TRB overlap. After PTCy, TRB diversity resembled that of CNI/methotrexate controls.

The sequence derives from a man in his forties in good health, CMV-negative, and a related stem cell transplant donor. The material sequenced was naive CD4+ T cells sorted from PBMCs. The genes are TRBV6-5 and TRBJ1-1; a possible D gene is TRBD1 (5 bases). The CDR3 DNA reads TGTGCCAGCATTGACAGAAGTTTGAACACTGAAGCTTTCTTT. Protein: CASIDRSLNTEAFF.